The 5 T cell receptor beta chains in this list originate from one sample, sequenced in a study of CD8 T cells in ankylosing spondylitis. TCRdb used MiXCR to reprocess the 5' RACE reads, holding one entry per CDR3 protein. There are 310,000 or so distinct CDR3 sequences in the sample; around 20% occur only once, and roughly 8% lies in the top ten. The sequenced sample consisted of blood, either unsorted or a sorted T cell fraction (not recorded which). These receptors all come from a male donor with ankylosing spondylitis or in good health (not recorded which).

J is TRBJ2-1 and V is TRBV29-1; 8 bases align to TRBD2. V shed 8 bases and J 12 bases; nucleotides not matched to a gene: 18. The CDR3 spans 14 residues. Germline loops: CDR1 SQVTM, CDR2 ANQGSEA. CDR3 DNA sequence: TGCAGCCCGCGGCTAGCGGGCCCGCAAGTGGGGCAGTTCTTC. Translation gives CSPRLAGPQVGQFF.

This clonotype came up a few times. The chain has TRBV5-1 and TRBJ2-5; a possible D gene is TRBD2 (6 bases). Germline assignment: CDR1 SGHRS and CDR2 YFSETQ. The CDR3 loop spans 15 amino acids. V lost 3 bases to trimming and J lost 5 bases, with 17 bases between them. The CDR3 loop reads CASSSVGELAETQYF. CDR3 nucleotide sequence: TGCGCCAGCAGCTCTGTCGGGGAGCTAGCGGAGACCCAGTACTTC.

The chain combines TRBV2 with TRBJ2-7; 10 bases are a match to TRBD2. The germline gives CDR1 SNHLY, CDR2 FYNNEI. The CDR3 is 18 amino acids. V lost 7 bases, J lost 4 bases, and 19 bases stayed unmatched. Here the CDR3 DNA reads TGTGCCAGCACGATAAGAAGGTCTAGCGGGAGAGTGTATTACGAGCAGTACGTC. Translated: CASTIRRSSGRVYYEQYV.

The V and J genes are TRBV20-1 and TRBJ1-4, with TRBD1 matching over 10 bases. The CDR3 totals 13 residues. Germline V CDR1 and CDR2: DFQATT, SNEGSKA (reference sequence). Trimming took 5 bases from V and 8 from J; bases not matched to a gene: 5. The CDR3 DNA reads as TGCAGTGCTGGAGGGACAGGGGTAGAAAAACTGTTTTTT. Amino acids: CSAGGTGVEKLFF.

With respect to this clonotype: The conserved phenylalanine or tryptophan normally closing the CDR3 is absent here, so this likely arose from a read error. J is TRBJ2-3 and V is TRBV24-1; a weak D match, TRBD2 (5 bases). The CDR3 sequence is 14 residues long. CDR1 KGHDR and CDR2 SFDVKD come from the germline V gene. Trimming took 4 bases from V and 4 from J, leaving 11 bases between them. CDR3 nucleotide sequence: TGTGCCACCAGTGAGCCGGGGAAGGCAGATACGCAGTATTCT. Residues: CATSEPGKADTQYS.